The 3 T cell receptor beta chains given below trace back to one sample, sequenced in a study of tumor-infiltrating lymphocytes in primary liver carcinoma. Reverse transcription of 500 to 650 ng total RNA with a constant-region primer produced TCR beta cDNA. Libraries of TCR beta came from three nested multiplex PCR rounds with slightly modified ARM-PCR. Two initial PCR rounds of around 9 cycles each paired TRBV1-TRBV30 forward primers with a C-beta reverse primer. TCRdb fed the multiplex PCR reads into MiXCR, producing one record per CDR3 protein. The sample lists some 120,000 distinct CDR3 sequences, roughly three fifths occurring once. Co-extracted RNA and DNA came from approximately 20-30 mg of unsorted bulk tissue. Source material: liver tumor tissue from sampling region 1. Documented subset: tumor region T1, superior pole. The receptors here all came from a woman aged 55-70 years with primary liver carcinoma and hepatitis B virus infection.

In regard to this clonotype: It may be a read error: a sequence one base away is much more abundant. The CDR3 DNA sequence: TGTGCCAACAGTTATACGGGGGCTAGTCAGCCCCAGCATTTT. Amino acids: CANSYTGASQPQHF. The chain carries TRBV6-6 and TRBJ1-5, with TRBD1 as a possible D gene (6 bases). Looked up from germline, CDR1 is MNHNY and CDR2 is SVGAGI (reference sequence). CDR3 length equals 14 residues.

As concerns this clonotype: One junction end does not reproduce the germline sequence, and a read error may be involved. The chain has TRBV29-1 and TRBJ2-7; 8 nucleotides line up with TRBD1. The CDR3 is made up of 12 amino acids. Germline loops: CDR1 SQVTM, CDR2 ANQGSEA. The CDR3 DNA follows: TGCAGCGTTGAAGACAGGGGGCACGAGCAGTGCTTC. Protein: CSVEDRGHEQCF.

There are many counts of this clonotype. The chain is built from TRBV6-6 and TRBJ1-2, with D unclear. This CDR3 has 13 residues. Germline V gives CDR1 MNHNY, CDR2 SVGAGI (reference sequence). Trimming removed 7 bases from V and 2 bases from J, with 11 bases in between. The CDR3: CASTYISNYGYTF. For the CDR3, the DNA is TGTGCCAGCACTTATATAAGCAACTATGGCTACACCTTC.